The present TCR beta chain was sequenced within a study of post-analysis software for immune sequencing data. Study-wide findings and caveats: Patients used about 5 TRBV segments, including TRBV5-6, TRBV5-1 and TRBV20-1, more often than controls.

Built from TCR beta cDNA, the libraries had unique molecular identifiers in them. A population of about 1 to 11 million T cells gave rise to roughly 0.5 million cDNA molecules. TCRdb ran MiXCR on the PCR reads and lists one entry per CDR3 protein. The repertoire has roughly 650,000 distinct CDR3 sequences, 55% to 60% of them found once; the top ten carry over 9%. This clonotype has only a few counts. Its antigen remains unknown. The germline V and J ends were trimmed by 10 bases and 4 bases, with 18 bases remaining between them. The CDR3 is 14 amino acids. Per the germline V gene, CDR1 is SNHLY and CDR2 is FYNNEI.

V and J are TRBV2 and TRBJ2-3; D possibly uses TRBD1 or TRBD2 (5 bases each). The TCR originated in a girl between 2 and 10 years old with multiple sclerosis. Sequences were obtained from blood. Here the CDR3 reads CATVRGGASDTQYF. The CDR3 bases are TGTGCCACCGTGAGGGGTGGGGCTTCAGATACGCAGTATTTT.